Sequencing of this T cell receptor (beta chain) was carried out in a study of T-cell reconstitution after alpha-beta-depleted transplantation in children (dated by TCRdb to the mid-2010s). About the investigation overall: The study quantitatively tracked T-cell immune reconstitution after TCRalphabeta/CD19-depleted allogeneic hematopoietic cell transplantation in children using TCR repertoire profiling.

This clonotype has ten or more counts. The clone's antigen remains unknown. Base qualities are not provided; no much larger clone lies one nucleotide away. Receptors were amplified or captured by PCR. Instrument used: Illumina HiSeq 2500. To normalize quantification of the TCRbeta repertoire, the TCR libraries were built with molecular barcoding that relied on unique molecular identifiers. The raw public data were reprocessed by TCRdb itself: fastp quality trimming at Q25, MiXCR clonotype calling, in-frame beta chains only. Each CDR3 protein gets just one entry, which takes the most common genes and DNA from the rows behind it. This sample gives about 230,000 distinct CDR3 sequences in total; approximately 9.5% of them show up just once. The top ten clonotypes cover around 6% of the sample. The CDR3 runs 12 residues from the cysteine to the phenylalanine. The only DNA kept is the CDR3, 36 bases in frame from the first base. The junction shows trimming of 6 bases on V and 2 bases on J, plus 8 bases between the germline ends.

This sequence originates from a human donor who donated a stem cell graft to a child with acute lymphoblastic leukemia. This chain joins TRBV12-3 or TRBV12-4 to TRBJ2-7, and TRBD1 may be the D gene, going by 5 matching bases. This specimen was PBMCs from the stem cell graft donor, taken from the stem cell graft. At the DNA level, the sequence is TGTGCCAGCAGACAGGAAACCTACGAGCAGTACTTC. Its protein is CASRQETYEQYF.